This T cell receptor beta chain appears in the sequencing data of a study of beta chain features in type 1 diabetes. Study-wide findings and caveats: TCRB CDR3s from Type 1 diabetes patients were moderately but significantly shorter in all four CD4+ subsets. Naive, central memory and regulatory TCRB repertoires appeared more similar among patients than healthy donors. Individuals with type 1 diabetes displayed fewer insertions and more deletions at VDJ junctions.

The whole isolated RNA underwent reverse transcription, so sequencing captured expressed TCRB transcripts. TCRdb keeps only in-frame clones here, not all; method: immunoSEQ multiplex PCR. The table records a few hundred thousand clones, about 11% of them present only once. CD4+ naive, central memory, regulatory and stem cell-like memory subsets were isolated by sorting on CD45RO/CCR7/CD25/CD127/CD95/CD27. Only a few counts were recorded for this clone. As yet, its antigen is unknown. CDR3 length equals 12 residues. The germline CDR1 and CDR2 sequences are SQVTM and ANQGSEA. Trimming removed 5 bases from V and 8 bases from J; junction bases left unmatched: 6.

This receptor was identified in a man younger than 35 in good health. The source material was central memory CD4+ T cells from blood. The gene calls are TRBV29-1 and TRBJ1-2, with 9 bases fitting TRBD1. This chain's CDR3 is CSVQTGGWGYTF. CDR3 nucleotide sequence: TGCAGCGTTCAGACAGGGGGATGGGGCTACACCTTC.